This TCR beta chain came from a study of regulatory T cells in long-lasting Graves disease. General study findings and limits: Persistent Graves' patients had lower TCR diversity than newly diagnosed ones. Among samples with persistent disease, TRBV28, TRBJ1-2 and TRBJ2-5 were favored.

With regard to this clonotype: The antigen remains unidentified.

For TCR beta, libraries came from iRepertoire HTBI primers and Arm-PCR of CDR3 regions. MiXCR, applied by TCRdb to the multiplex PCR reads, yields one record per CDR3 protein. The table records 400,000 or so distinct CDR3 sequences, roughly a quarter of them present only once. Trimming took off 6 bases at V and 2 bases at J, with 14 bases between the two ends. There are 14 residues in the CDR3. Noted time point: persistent/refractory GD, antithyroid drugs over 5 years with positive TRAb. PBMC RNA served as the TCR library source. Criteria from the American Thyroid Association guidelines were applied to diagnose Graves' disease. Collection of peripheral blood (about 8.8 milliliters) was done using EDTA tubes.

The chain couples TRBV12-3 or TRBV12-4 to TRBJ2-7; D is perhaps TRBD1 or TRBD2 (5 bases each). This receptor was obtained from a female donor with Graves disease. The sequences come from peripheral blood mononuclear cells (PBMCs), collected when the disease was refractory, from a patient treated with antithyroid drugs. Here the CDR3 DNA reads TGTGCCAGCAGCCGGGCCCCGGGGCCCTACGAGCAGTACTTC. Translation gives CASSRAPGPYEQYF.